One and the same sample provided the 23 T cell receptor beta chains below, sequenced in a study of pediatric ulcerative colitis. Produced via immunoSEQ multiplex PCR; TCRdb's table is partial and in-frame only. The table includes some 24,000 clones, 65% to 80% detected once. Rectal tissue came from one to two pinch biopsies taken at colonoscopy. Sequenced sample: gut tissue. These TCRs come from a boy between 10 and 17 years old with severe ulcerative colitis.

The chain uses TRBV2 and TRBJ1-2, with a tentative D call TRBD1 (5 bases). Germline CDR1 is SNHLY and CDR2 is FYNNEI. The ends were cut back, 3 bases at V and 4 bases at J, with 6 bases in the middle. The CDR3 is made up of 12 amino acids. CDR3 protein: CASSEDIYGYTF. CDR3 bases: TGTGCCAGCAGTGAGGACATCTATGGCTACACCTTC.

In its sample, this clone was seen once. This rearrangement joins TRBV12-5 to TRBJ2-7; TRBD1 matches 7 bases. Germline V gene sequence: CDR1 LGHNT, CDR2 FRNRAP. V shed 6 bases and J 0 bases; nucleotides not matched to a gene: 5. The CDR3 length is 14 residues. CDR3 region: CASGRQGVSYEQYF. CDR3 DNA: TGTGCTAGTGGGAGACAGGGTGTCTCCTACGAGCAGTACTTC.

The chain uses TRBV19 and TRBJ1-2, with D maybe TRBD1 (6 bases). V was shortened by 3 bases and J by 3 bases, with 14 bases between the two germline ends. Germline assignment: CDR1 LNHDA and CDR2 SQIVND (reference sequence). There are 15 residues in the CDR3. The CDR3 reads CASSMWTEKHYGYTF. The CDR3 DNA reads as TGTGCCAGTAGTATGTGGACAGAAAAGCACTATGGCTACACCTTC.

The CDR3 bases are TGTGCCAGCTCACCTACGAGCTCCTACGAGCAGTACTTC. Protein: CASSPTSSYEQYF. The chain employs TRBV18 and TRBJ2-7; D is unresolved. V was trimmed by 3 bases and J by 0 bases, leaving 6 bases between them. The germline V gene encodes CDR1 KGHSH and CDR2 LQKENI. The CDR3 has 13 amino acids.

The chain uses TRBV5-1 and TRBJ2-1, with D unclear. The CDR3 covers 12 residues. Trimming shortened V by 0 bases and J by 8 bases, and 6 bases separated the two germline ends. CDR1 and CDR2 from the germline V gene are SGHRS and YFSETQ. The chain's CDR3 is CASSLGWDEQFF. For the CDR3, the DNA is TGCGCCAGCAGCTTGGGTTGGGATGAGCAGTTCTTC.

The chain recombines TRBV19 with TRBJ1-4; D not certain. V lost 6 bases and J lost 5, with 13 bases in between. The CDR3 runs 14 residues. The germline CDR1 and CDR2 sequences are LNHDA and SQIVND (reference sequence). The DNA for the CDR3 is TGTGCCAGTAGAGACCCATCGGTGAATGAAAAACTGTTTTTT. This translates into CASRDPSVNEKLFF.

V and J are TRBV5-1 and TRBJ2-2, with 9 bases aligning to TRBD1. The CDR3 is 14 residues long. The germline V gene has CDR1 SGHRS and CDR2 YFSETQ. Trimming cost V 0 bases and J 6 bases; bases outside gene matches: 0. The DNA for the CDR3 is TGCGCCAGCAGCTTGGGACAGGGGGCCGGGGAGCTGTTTTTT. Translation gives CASSLGQGAGELFF. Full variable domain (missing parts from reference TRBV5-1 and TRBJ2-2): KAGVTQTPRYLIKTRGQQVTLSCSPISGHRSVSWYQQTPGQGLQFLFEYFSETQRNKGNFPGRFSGRQFSNSRSEMNVSTLELGDSALYLCASSLGQGAGELFFGEGSRLTVL.

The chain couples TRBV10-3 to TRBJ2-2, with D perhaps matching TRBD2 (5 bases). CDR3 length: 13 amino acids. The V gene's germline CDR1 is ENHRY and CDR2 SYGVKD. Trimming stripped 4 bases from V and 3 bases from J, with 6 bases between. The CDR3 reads CAISVRDTGELFF. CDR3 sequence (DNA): TGTGCCATCAGTGTGAGGGACACCGGGGAGCTGTTTTTT.

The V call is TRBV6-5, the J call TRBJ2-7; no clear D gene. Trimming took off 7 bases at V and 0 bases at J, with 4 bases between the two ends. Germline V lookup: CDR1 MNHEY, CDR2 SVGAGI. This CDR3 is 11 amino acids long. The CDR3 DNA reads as TGTGCCAGCATGAGCTCCTACGAGCAGTACTTC. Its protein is CASMSSYEQYF.

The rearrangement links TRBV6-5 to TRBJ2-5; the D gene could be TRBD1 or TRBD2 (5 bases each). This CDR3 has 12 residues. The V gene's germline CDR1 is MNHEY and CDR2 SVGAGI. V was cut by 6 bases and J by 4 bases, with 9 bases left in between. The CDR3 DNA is TGTGCCAGCAGAACGGGACGAGAGACCCAGTACTTC. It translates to CASRTGRETQYF.

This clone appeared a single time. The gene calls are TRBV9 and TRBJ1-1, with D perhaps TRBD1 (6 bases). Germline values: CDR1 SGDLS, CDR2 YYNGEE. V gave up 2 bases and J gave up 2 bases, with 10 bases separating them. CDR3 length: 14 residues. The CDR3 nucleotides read TGTGCCAGCAGCGTTACAGGGACAAACACTGAAGCTTTCTTT. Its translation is CASSVTGTNTEAFF. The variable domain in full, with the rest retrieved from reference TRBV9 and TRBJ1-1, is DSGVTQTPKHLITATGQRVTLRCSPRSGDLSVYWYQQSLDQGLQFLIQYYNGEERAKGNILERFSAQQFPDLHSELNLSSLELGDSALYFCASSVTGTNTEAFFGQGTRLTVV.

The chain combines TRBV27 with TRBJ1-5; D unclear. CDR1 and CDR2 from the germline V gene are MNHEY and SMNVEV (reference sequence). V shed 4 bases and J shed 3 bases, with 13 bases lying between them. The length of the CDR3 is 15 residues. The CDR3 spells CASSSKTGNNQPQHF. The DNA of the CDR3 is TGTGCCAGCAGTTCCAAGACGGGAAACAATCAGCCCCAGCATTTT.

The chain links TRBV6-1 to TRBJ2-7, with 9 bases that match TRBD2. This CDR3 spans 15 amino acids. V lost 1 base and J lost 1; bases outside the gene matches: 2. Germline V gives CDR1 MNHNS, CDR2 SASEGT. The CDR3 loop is CASSEGTSASYEQYF. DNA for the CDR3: TGTGCCAGCAGTGAAGGGACTAGCGCTTCCTACGAGCAGTACTTC.

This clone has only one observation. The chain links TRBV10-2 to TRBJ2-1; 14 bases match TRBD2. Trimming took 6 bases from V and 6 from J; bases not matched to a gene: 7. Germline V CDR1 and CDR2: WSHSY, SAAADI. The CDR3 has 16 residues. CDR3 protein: CASRRPGLAGVNEQFF. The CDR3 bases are TGCGCCAGCAGACGCCCGGGACTAGCGGGAGTCAATGAGCAGTTCTTC.

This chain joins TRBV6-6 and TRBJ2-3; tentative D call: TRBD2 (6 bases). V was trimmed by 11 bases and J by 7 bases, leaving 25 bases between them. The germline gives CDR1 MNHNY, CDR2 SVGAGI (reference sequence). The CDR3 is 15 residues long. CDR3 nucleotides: TGTGCCTCCGGCGCATGGGGGGAGAACTCAAATACGCAGTATTTT. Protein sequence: CASGAWGENSNTQYF.

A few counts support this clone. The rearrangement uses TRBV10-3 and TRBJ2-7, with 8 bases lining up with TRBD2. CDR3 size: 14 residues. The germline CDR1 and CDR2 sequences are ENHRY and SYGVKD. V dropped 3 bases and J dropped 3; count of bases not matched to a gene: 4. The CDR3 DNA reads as TGTGCCATCAGTGATTGGACTAGCAGCTACGAGCAGTACTTC. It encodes CAISDWTSSYEQYF.

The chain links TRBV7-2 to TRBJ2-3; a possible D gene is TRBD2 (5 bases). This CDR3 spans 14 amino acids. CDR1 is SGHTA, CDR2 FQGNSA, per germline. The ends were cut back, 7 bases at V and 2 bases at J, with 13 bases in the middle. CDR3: CASKKAGITDTQYF. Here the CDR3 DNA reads TGTGCCAGCAAGAAGGCGGGCATCACAGATACGCAGTATTTT.

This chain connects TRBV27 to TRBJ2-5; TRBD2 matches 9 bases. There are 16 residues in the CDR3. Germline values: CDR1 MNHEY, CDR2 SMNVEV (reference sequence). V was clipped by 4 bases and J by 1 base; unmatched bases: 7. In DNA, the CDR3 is TGTGCCAGCAGTTCGTTGGCGGGAGGGCCCCAAGAGACCCAGTACTTC. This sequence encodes CASSSLAGGPQETQYF.

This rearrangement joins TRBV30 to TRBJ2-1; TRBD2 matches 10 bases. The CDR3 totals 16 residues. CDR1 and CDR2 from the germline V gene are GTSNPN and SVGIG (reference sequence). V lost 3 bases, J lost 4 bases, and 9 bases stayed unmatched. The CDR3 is CAWRTAGTSVYNEQFF. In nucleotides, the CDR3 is TGTGCCTGGAGGACGGCCGGGACTAGCGTTTACAATGAGCAGTTCTTC.

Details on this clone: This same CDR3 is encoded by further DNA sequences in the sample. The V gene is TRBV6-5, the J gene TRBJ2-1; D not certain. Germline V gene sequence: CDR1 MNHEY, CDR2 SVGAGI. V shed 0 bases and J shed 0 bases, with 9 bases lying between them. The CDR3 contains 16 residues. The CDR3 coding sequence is TGTGCCAGCAGTTACTCGTCAGGTAGCTCCTACAATGAGCAGTTCTTC. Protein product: CASSYSSGSSYNEQFF.

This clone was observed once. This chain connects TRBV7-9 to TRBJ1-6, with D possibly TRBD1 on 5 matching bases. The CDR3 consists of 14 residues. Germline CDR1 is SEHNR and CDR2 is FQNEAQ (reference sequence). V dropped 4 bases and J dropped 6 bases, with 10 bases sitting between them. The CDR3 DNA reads TGTGCCAGCAGCTCCGGGACGGGTAATTCACCCCTCCACTTT. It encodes CASSSGTGNSPLHF.

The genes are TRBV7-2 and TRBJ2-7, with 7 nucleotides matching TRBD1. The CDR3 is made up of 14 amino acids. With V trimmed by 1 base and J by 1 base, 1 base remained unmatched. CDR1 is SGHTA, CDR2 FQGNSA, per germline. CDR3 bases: TGTGCCAGCAGCTTAGGGACAGGTTCCTACGAGCAGTACTTC. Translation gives CASSLGTGSYEQYF. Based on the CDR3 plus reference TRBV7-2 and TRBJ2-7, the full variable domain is GAGVSQSPSNKVTEKGKDVELRCDPISGHTALYWYRQSLGQGLEFLIYFQGNSAPDKSGLPSDRFSAERTGGSVSTLTIQRTQQEDSAVYLCASSLGTGSYEQYFGPGTRLTVT.

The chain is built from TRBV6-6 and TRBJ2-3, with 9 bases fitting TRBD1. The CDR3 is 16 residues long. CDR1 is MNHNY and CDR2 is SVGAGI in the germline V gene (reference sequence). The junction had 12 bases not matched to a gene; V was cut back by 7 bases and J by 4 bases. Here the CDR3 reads CASNSWGGQGPDTQYF. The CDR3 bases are TGTGCCAGCAACAGCTGGGGGGGACAGGGACCAGATACGCAGTATTTT.